A selection of T cell receptor beta chains follows, all from one sample in a study of blood T cell repertoires in COVID-19. The data were produced by immunoSEQ multiplex PCR, yet TCRdb's version contains in-frame clones alone and is incomplete. The table shows under 200,000 clones, with around 86% occurring only once. Sequencing was performed on peripheral blood. These receptor sequences come from a man between 60 and 70 years old with acute or convalescent COVID-19. The CDR3 runs from the conserved cysteine through the conserved F or W. Fields, in order: CDR3 protein, CDR3 DNA, V gene, J gene, D gene, clone size. The D gene is left open where the match is weak. Size tells how often a clone was seen (once, few, many) or the class of an expanded clone, and some rows leave it out.

CASSTNAGSPRRRDGYTF	TGTGCCAGCAGCACGAACGCGGGGAGCCCCCGGAGGAGGGATGGCTACACCTTC	TRBV7-9	TRBJ1-2	-	-
CSAGRGDVRQETQYF	TGCAGCGCCGGAAGGGGCGACGTGAGGCAAGAGACCCAGTACTTC	TRBV29-1	TRBJ2-5	-	-
CASQLSGGDNSPLHF	TGTGCCAGCCAGCTTTCTGGGGGGGATAATTCACCCCTCCACTTT	TRBV6-5	TRBJ1-6	-	once
CAWSPLRTLGYTF	TGTGCCTGGAGTCCTTTGAGGACACTTGGCTACACCTTC	TRBV30	TRBJ1-2	-	-
CASSETGDPIYGYTF	TGTGCCAGCAGCGAAACAGGGGACCCAATCTATGGCTACACCTTC	TRBV9	TRBJ1-2	TRBD1	-
CASSQDSFSYEQYF	TGCGCCAGCAGCCAAGATTCCTTCTCCTACGAGCAGTACTTC	TRBV4-1	TRBJ2-7	-	once
CALGQGAIKAFF	TGTGCCCTGGGACAGGGGGCGATTAAGGCTTTCTTT	TRBV30	TRBJ1-1	TRBD1	-
CASSAGTATNNSPLHF	TGCGCCAGCAGCGCCGGGACAGCAACCAATAATTCACCCCTCCACTTT	TRBV5-1	TRBJ1-6	TRBD1	-
CATGSGLGTDTQYF	TGTGCCACCGGCTCGGGACTAGGGACAGATACGCAGTATTTT	TRBV24-1	TRBJ2-3	TRBD2	-
CASSFNPRGTEAFF	TGTGCCAGCAGCTTCAACCCACGGGGGACTGAAGCTTTCTTT	TRBV7-2	TRBJ1-1	-	once
CSARPGTGF	TGCAGTGCTAGACCCGGGACAGGGTTC	TRBV20-1	TRBJ1-1	TRBD1	-
CASSTSSTYEQYF	TGTGCCAGCAGCACCTCTAGTACCTACGAGCAGTACTTC	TRBV27	TRBJ2-7	-	-
CASSQDWALGNTEAFF	TGTGCCAGCAGCCAAGATTGGGCCCTCGGGAACACTGAAGCTTTCTTT	TRBV3-1/TRBV3-2	TRBJ1-1	-	-
CASKTYGETEAFF	TGTGCCAGCAAAACCTATGGGGAGACTGAAGCTTTCTTT	TRBV2	TRBJ1-1	-	-
CASSWTGGSVGYTF	TGCGCCAGCAGCTGGACAGGGGGAAGTGTAGGCTACACCTTC	TRBV5-1	TRBJ1-2	TRBD1	once
CASSEGLAFTGELFF	TGTGCCAGCAGTGAAGGACTAGCTTTCACCGGGGAGCTGTTTTTT	TRBV2	TRBJ2-2	TRBD2	-
CASRSGGLGTEAFF	TGCGCCAGCAGATCAGGGGGCCTGGGCACTGAAGCTTTCTTT	TRBV5-1	TRBJ1-1	TRBD1	-
CASNPGWGQGYQPQHF	TGTGCCAGTAACCCTGGGTGGGGACAGGGCTATCAGCCCCAGCATTTT	TRBV19	TRBJ1-5	TRBD1	-
CASSYSWTGNYEQYF	TGTGCCAGCAGTTACTCATGGACAGGGAACTACGAGCAGTACTTC	TRBV6-5	TRBJ2-7	TRBD1	few
CASSYSRGDTEAFF	TGTGCCAGCAGTTACTCCAGGGGAGACACTGAAGCTTTCTTT	TRBV6-5	TRBJ1-1	-	-
CASMIGTGGNYGYTF	TGTGCCAGCATGATAGGGACAGGGGGAAACTATGGCTACACCTTC	TRBV6-5	TRBJ1-2	TRBD1	few
CATSRAIRHLEQFF	TGTGCCACCAGCAGAGCTATCCGACACCTTGAGCAGTTCTTC	TRBV15	TRBJ2-1	-	-
CSVDRSSYNEQFF	TGCAGCGTTGACCGGAGCTCCTACAATGAGCAGTTCTTC	TRBV29-1	TRBJ2-1	-	-
CASSQEPGTWETQYF	TGCGCCAGCAGCCAAGAGCCCGGGACTTGGGAGACCCAGTACTTC	TRBV4-1	TRBJ2-5	-	-
CSVGQATEAFF	TGCAGTGTTGGACAAGCCACTGAAGCTTTCTTT	TRBV20-1	TRBJ1-1	-	-
CASSEVWRINYNEQFF	TGTGCCAGCAGTGAAGTCTGGAGGATAAATTACAATGAGCAGTTCTTC	TRBV2	TRBJ2-1	-	few
CASSLGQNTEAFF	TGTGCCAGCAGTTTGGGGCAGAACACTGAAGCTTTCTTT	TRBV12-3/TRBV12-4	TRBJ1-1	-	-
CASSIGGGPSNTEAFF	TGTGCCAGTAGTATAGGGGGGGGTCCTTCGAACACTGAAGCTTTCTTT	TRBV19	TRBJ1-1	-	-
CASSQEDRIYGYTF	TGTGCCAGCAGCCAAGAGGACAGAATATATGGCTACACCTTC	TRBV3-1/TRBV3-2	TRBJ1-2	-	-
CASSPPGEVDGYTF	TGTGCCAGCTCACCACCGGGGGAGGTGGACGGCTACACCTTC	TRBV18	TRBJ1-2	-	-
CASSPGLAGGDTQYF	TGTGCCAGCTCACCAGGTCTAGCGGGAGGAGATACGCAGTATTTT	TRBV18	TRBJ2-3	TRBD2	many
CASSLQGSGEKLFF	TGCGCCAGCAGCTTACAGGGATCGGGAGAAAAACTGTTTTTT	TRBV5-1	TRBJ1-4	-	-
CASTKSSGSAYEQYF	TGTGCCAGCACCAAATCTAGCGGGAGCGCGTACGAGCAGTACTTC	TRBV6-5	TRBJ2-7	TRBD2	-
CASSRQGYEQYF	TGTGCCAGCAGTCGGCAGGGTTACGAGCAGTACTTC	TRBV27	TRBJ2-7	-	once
CATSSASGSPTYNEQFF	TGTGCCACCAGTTCGGCTAGCGGTTCCCCTACCTACAATGAGCAGTTCTTC	TRBV24-1	TRBJ2-1	TRBD2	-
CASSFSAGTNYGYTF	TGCGCCAGCAGCTTTTCGGCAGGGACTAACTATGGCTACACCTTC	TRBV5-1	TRBJ1-2	-	-
CASSPLADSTDTQYF	TGTGCCAGCAGCCCATTAGCGGATAGCACAGATACGCAGTATTTT	TRBV12-1	TRBJ2-3	-	-
CASSRTEDSNYGYTF	TGTGCCAGCAGCCGGACAGAAGATTCTAACTATGGCTACACCTTC	TRBV6-5	TRBJ1-2	-	few
CASRLTSGEGETQYF	TGTGCCAGCAGACTGACTAGCGGAGAGGGGGAGACCCAGTACTTC	TRBV7-2	TRBJ2-5	TRBD2	-
CASSSGLAGGGEQFF	TGCGCCAGCAGCTCGGGACTAGCGGGAGGGGGTGAGCAGTTCTTC	TRBV5-1	TRBJ2-1	TRBD2	-
CASSSAGRSEQYF	TGTGCCAGCAGTTCTGCGGGCAGGTCGGAGCAGTACTTC	TRBV28	TRBJ2-7	-	-
CASSFLSPEQGDTQYF	TGTGCCAGCAGTTTCCTATCACCGGAACAGGGGGATACGCAGTATTTT	TRBV28	TRBJ2-3	TRBD1	-
CASSLGGQGASYTGKLFF	TGCGCCAGCAGCTTGGGGGGTCAGGGGGCTAGCTACACCGGAAAACTGTTTTTT	TRBV5-1	TRBJ1-4	TRBD1	-
CASGLSPSGTSGYEQFF	TGTGCTAGTGGTTTGTCCCCTAGCGGAACGAGCGGCTATGAGCAGTTCTTC	TRBV12-5	TRBJ2-1	TRBD2	few
CATSRGTGGSEKLFF	TGTGCCACCAGCAGAGGTACAGGGGGCAGCGAAAAACTGTTTTTT	TRBV15	TRBJ1-4	TRBD1	-
CASNTRVSSDTQYF	TGTGCCAGCAATACCAGGGTCTCATCGGATACGCAGTATTTT	TRBV28	TRBJ2-3	-	-
CASSSFSGTGELFF	TGTGCCAGCAGCTCCTTTAGCGGGACCGGGGAGCTGTTTTTT	TRBV11-2	TRBJ2-2	TRBD2	-
CASSSLGLAVYEQYF	TGTGCCAGCAGTTCTCTGGGACTAGCGGTTTACGAGCAGTACTTC	TRBV6-2/TRBV6-3	TRBJ2-7	TRBD2	-
CASSIVGQAQETQYF	TGTGCCAGTAGTATAGTGGGGCAGGCCCAAGAGACCCAGTACTTC	TRBV19	TRBJ2-5	-	-